Following are 19 T cell receptor beta chains from one sample sequenced in a study of T-cell memory formation after mild COVID-19. TCRdb called the 5' RACE reads again in MiXCR, with one record for every CDR3 protein. The sample lists around 340,000 distinct CDR3 sequences, 15% occurring once. Sequencing was carried out using PBMCs or a T cell subset sorted from them (not recorded which). These receptors were taken from a man between 18 and 29 years old who had mild COVID-19 (a few samples of this study predate the infection). Cell type and time point are not known.

Many counts were recorded for this clonotype. The chain is built from TRBV11-2 and TRBJ2-1; D might be TRBD1 (5 bases). Germline V gives CDR1 SGHAT, CDR2 FQNNGV. V lost 1 base, J lost 4 bases, and 8 bases lay in between. The CDR3 loop spans 14 amino acids. CDR3: CASSLGQLYNEQFF. The CDR3 coding sequence is TGTGCCAGCAGCTTAGGACAGCTATACAATGAGCAGTTCTTC. Looking up the rest from reference TRBV11-2 and TRBJ2-1 gives the full variable domain: EAGVAQSPRYKIIEKRQSVAFWCNPISGHATLYWYQQILGQGPKLLIQFQNNGVVDDSQLPKDRFSAERLKGVDSTLKIQPAKLEDSAVYLCASSLGQLYNEQFFGPGTRLTVL.

This chain links TRBV10-3 with TRBJ2-1, with 7 bases fitting TRBD1. The germline gives CDR1 ENHRY, CDR2 SYGVKD. V trimming: 7 bases; J trimming: 7 bases; junction bases outside the gene matches: 10. CDR3 length: 14 residues. CDR3 DNA sequence: TGTGCCATCAAATCCGGGACAGCTCCTAATGAGCAGTTCTTC. Translation: CAIKSGTAPNEQFF.

The CDR3 nucleotides are TGTGCCAGCAGCCATATGAGGGACACTGAAGCTTTCTTT. Its protein is CASSHMRDTEAFF. The chain employs TRBV7-3 and TRBJ1-1; no clear D gene. CDR3 size: 13 residues. Between the trimmed V and J ends, which lost 5 bases and 3 bases, there was a span of 10 bases. Germline loops: CDR1 SGHTA, CDR2 FQGTGA. The full variable domain, its missing parts supplied by reference TRBV7-3 and TRBJ1-1, is GAGVSQTPSNKVTEKGKYVELRCDPISGHTALYWYRQSLGQGPEFLIYFQGTGAADDSGLPNDRFFAVRPEGSVSTLKIQRTERGDSAVYLCASSHMRDTEAFFGQGTRLTVV.

Note on this clonotype: The junction differs from germline at one of its ends, possibly a read error. The CDR3, as DNA: TGTGCCAGCAGTTACTCGGTTCTAGCGGGGGGGCCGCATTTT. It is translated as CASSYSVLAGGPHF. This rearrangement joins TRBV6-5 to TRBJ2-3; 12 nucleotides line up with TRBD2. Germline V gene lookup returns CDR1 MNHEY and CDR2 SVGAGI. CDR3 length: 14 amino acids.

This clonotype was seen only a few times. The chain employs TRBV10-2 and TRBJ2-1; 9 nucleotides match TRBD1. The CDR3 spans 15 residues. Unmatched junction bases numbered 11, after V lost 7 bases and J lost 7 bases. Germline values: CDR1 WSHSY, CDR2 SAAADI. The CDR3 DNA follows: TGCGCCAGCACCCCGGTAGGGACAGGGTGGAATGAGCAGTTCTTC. It yields the protein CASTPVGTGWNEQFF.

V and J are TRBV2 and TRBJ2-2; tentatively, D is TRBD1 (5 bases). CDR3 length: 11 residues. The germline V gene has CDR1 SNHLY and CDR2 FYNNEI. Trimming took off 7 bases at V and 9 bases at J, with 9 bases between the two ends. Written as DNA, the CDR3 is TGTGCCAGCACCTTGGACAGGGAGCTGTTTTTT. This gives the protein CASTLDRELFF.

In this sample, this clonotype turned up a few times. J is TRBJ2-3 and V is TRBV11-2, with 7 bases that match TRBD2. The germline gives CDR1 SGHAT, CDR2 FQNNGV. J was trimmed by 11 bases and V by 0 bases; bases with no gene match: 5. The CDR3 loop spans 13 amino acids. The CDR3 here is CASSLEERDLQYF. In DNA, the CDR3 is TGTGCCAGCAGCTTAGAAGAGCGGGACTTGCAGTATTTT.

There are a few counts of this clonotype. The chain combines TRBV28 with TRBJ1-5; D call uncertain. Germline CDR1 is MDHEN and CDR2 is SYDVKM. The CDR3 spans 14 residues. Trimming pared 5 bases from V and 11 bases from J, leaving 19 bases between. The CDR3 reads CASSLYPGPQTQHF. The DNA for the CDR3 is TGTGCCAGCAGTCTCTACCCCGGACCGCAGACCCAGCATTTT. The full variable domain, with the rest looked up from reference TRBV28 and TRBJ1-5, is DVKVTQSSRYLVKRTGEKVFLECVQDMDHENMFWYRQDPGLGLRLIYFSYDVKMKEKGDIPEGYSVSREKKERFSLILESASTNQTSMYLCASSLYPGPQTQHFGDGTRLSIL.

This chain links TRBV11-2 with TRBJ1-2; TRBD1 is a possible D gene (5 bases). With 5 bases removed from V and 0 bases from J, the gap between germline ends came to 22 bases. Germline loops: CDR1 SGHAT, CDR2 FQNNGV. CDR3 length: 18 amino acids. The chain's CDR3 is CASSPIGHGAGTNYGYTF. CDR3 DNA sequence: TGTGCCAGCAGCCCGATAGGACACGGGGCTGGAACTAACTATGGCTACACCTTC. Using reference TRBV11-2 and TRBJ1-2 for the parts outside the CDR3, the full variable domain is EAGVAQSPRYKIIEKRQSVAFWCNPISGHATLYWYQQILGQGPKLLIQFQNNGVVDDSQLPKDRFSAERLKGVDSTLKIQPAKLEDSAVYLCASSPIGHGAGTNYGYTFGSGTRLTVV.

The chain joins TRBV5-6 to TRBJ1-6; the D is unclear. The CDR3 runs 13 residues. V was trimmed by 0 bases and J by 12 bases, leaving 10 bases between them. Germline lookup yields CDR1 SGHDT and CDR2 YYEEEE. CDR3: CASSLGGGRPLHF. CDR3 in DNA: TGTGCCAGCAGCTTGGGGGGAGGGAGACCCCTCCACTTT. The variable domain in full, completed from reference TRBV5-6 and TRBJ1-6, reads DAGVTQSPTHLIKTRGQQVTLRCSPKSGHDTVSWYQQALGQGPQFIFQYYEEEERQRGNFPDRFSGHQFPNYSSELNVNALLLGDSALYLCASSLGGGRPLHFGNGTRLTVT.

The chain carries TRBV20-1 and TRBJ2-5, with TRBD1 as a possible D gene (6 bases). The CDR3 is made up of 14 amino acids. V was trimmed by 4 bases and J by 1 base, leaving 13 bases between them. Germline CDR1 DFQATT, CDR2 SNEGSKA (reference sequence). The CDR3 sequence is CSATRGLLQETQYF. In DNA, the CDR3 is TGCAGTGCTACCAGGGGCTTGCTCCAAGAGACCCAGTACTTC.

The sample holds a few counts of this clonotype. The chain combines TRBV7-8 with TRBJ1-5; D might be TRBD1 (6 bases). The V end was cut by 1 base, the J end by 7 bases, with 14 bases between. CDR3 length: 15 amino acids. Germline loops: CDR1 SGHVS, CDR2 FQNEAQ. CDR3 region: CASSLVAQGHQPQHF. For the CDR3, the DNA is TGTGCCAGCAGCTTAGTCGCGCAGGGGCACCAGCCCCAGCATTTT. The variable domain in full, with the rest retrieved from reference TRBV7-8 and TRBJ1-5, is GAGVSQSPRYKVAKRGQDVALRCDPISGHVSLFWYQQALGQGPEFLTYFQNEAQLDKSGLPSDRFFAERPEGSVSTLKIQRTQQEDSAVYLCASSLVAQGHQPQHFGDGTRLSIL.

CDR3 region: CSATRSYEQYF. Written as DNA, the CDR3 is TGCAGTGCTACTAGGTCGTACGAGCAGTACTTC. V and J are TRBV20-1 and TRBJ2-7; D not certain. The CDR3 loop spans 11 amino acids. Trimming stripped 4 bases from V and 4 bases from J, with 8 bases between. Germline CDR1 and CDR2: DFQATT and SNEGSKA (reference sequence).

The V and J genes are TRBV20-1 and TRBJ2-5, with TRBD2 matching over 8 bases. Germline lookup yields CDR1 DFQATT and CDR2 SNEGSKA (reference sequence). The CDR3 contains 16 residues. Germline trimming cut 3 bases from V and 2 bases from J; bases unmatched to any gene: 11. The CDR3: CSASPLGGERQETQYF. For the CDR3, the DNA is TGCAGTGCTAGCCCCCTCGGGGGGGAGAGACAAGAGACCCAGTACTTC.

V gene TRBV4-1 combines with J gene TRBJ1-4, with D perhaps matching TRBD1 (6 bases). The V end lost 6 bases, the J end lost 8 bases, and 16 bases lay between the germline ends. CDR1 is MGHRA, CDR2 YSYEKL, per germline. This CDR3 is 14 amino acids long. CDR3 residues: CASRDSLKTEKLFF. CDR3 nucleotides: TGCGCCAGCAGGGACAGTTTGAAGACCGAAAAACTGTTTTTT.

This clonotype turned up a few times. The rearrangement uses TRBV28 and TRBJ1-2; D gene unclear. Trimming cost V 2 bases and J 4 bases, with 11 bases left between them. Germline lookup yields CDR1 MDHEN and CDR2 SYDVKM. The CDR3 sequence is 14 residues long. CDR3 sequence (DNA): TGTGCCAGCAGTTTAACAGCGATTGGCTATGGCTACACCTTC. Its protein is CASSLTAIGYGYTF.

This chain links TRBV20-1 with TRBJ2-7; TRBD2 agrees at 7 bases. In germline, CDR1 is DFQATT, CDR2 SNEGSKA (reference sequence). The CDR3 is 13 residues long. The junction had 6 bases not matched to a gene; V was cut back by 3 bases and J by 4 bases. CDR3 residues: CSARTSQRYEQYV. The CDR3 bases are TGCAGTGCTAGGACTAGCCAAAGATACGAGCAGTACGTC.

The chain is built from TRBV12-3 or TRBV12-4 and TRBJ1-2; D gene uncertain. The CDR3 totals 15 residues. Trimming cost V 2 bases and J 0 bases, with 10 bases left between them. DNA of the CDR3: TGTGCCAGCAGTTTATCAGGCCAACCTAACTATGGCTACACCTTC. Its protein product is CASSLSGQPNYGYTF.

This clonotype turned up a few times. The chain links TRBV12-3 or TRBV12-4 to TRBJ1-2, with unresolved D. Trimming shortened V by 0 bases and J by 7 bases, and 12 bases separated the two germline ends. There are 14 residues in the CDR3. The CDR3 loop reads CASSLADIGVGYTF. The CDR3 DNA follows: TGTGCCAGCAGTTTAGCTGATATCGGGGTTGGCTACACCTTC.